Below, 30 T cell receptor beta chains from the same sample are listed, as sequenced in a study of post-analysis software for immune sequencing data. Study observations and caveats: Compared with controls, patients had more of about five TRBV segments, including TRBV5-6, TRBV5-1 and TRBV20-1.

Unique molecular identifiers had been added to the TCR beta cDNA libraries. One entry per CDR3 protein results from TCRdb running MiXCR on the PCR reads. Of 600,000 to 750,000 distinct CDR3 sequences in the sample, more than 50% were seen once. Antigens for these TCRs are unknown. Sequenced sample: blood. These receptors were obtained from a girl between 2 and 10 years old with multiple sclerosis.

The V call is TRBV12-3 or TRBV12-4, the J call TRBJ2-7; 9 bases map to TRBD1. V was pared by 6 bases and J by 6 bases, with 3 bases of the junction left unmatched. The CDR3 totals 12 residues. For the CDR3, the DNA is TGTGCCAGCAGCCAACAGGGGGCCGAGCAGTACTTC. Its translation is CASSQQGAEQYF.

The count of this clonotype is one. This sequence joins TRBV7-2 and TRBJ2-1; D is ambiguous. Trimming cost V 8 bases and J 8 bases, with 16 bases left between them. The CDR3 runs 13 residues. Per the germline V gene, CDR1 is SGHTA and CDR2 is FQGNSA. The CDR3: CASRPGSLDEQFF. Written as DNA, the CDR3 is TGTGCCAGCCGGCCCGGTAGTCTCGATGAGCAGTTCTTC.

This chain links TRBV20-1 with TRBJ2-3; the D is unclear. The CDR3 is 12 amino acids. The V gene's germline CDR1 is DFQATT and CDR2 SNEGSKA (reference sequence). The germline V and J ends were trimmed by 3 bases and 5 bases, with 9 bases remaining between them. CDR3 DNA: TGCAGTGCTAGCGGCGTTGAAGATACGCAGTATTTT. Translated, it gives CSASGVEDTQYF.

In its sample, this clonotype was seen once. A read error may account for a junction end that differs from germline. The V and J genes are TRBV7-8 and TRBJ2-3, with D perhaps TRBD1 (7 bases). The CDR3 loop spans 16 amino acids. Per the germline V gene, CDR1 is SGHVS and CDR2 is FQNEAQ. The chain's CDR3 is CASADRVGGSTGTQYF. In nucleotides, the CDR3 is TGTGCCAGCGCTGACAGGGTGGGGGGTAGCACAGGTACGCAGTATTTT.

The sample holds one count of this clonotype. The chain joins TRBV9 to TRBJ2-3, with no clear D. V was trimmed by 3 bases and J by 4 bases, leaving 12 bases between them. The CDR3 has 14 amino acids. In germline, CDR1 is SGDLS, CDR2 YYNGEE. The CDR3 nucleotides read TGTGCCAGCAGCGCAGGCTATGATTCAGATACGCAGTATTTT. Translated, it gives CASSAGYDSDTQYF.

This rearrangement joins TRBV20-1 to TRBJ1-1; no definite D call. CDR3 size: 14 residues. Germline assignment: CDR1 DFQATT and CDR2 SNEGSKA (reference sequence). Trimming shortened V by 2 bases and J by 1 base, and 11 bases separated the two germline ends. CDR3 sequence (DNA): TGCAGTGCTAGAAGGCCGGGTACGAACACTGAAGCTTTCTTT. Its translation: CSARRPGTNTEAFF.

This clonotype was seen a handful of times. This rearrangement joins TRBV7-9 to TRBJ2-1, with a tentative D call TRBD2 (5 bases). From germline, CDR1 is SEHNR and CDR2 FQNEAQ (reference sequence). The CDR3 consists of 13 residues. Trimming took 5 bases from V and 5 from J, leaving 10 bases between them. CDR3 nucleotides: TGTGCCAGCAGCGCGAGCGGCAACAATGAGCAGTTCTTC. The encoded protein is CASSASGNNEQFF.

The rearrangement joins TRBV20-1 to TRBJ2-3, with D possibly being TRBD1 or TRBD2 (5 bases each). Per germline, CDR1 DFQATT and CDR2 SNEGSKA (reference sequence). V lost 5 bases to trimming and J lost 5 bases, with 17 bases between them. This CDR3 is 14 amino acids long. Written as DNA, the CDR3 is TGCAGTGCTTCCCGTAGAGGGGCGCAAGATACGCAGTATTTT. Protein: CSASRRGAQDTQYF.

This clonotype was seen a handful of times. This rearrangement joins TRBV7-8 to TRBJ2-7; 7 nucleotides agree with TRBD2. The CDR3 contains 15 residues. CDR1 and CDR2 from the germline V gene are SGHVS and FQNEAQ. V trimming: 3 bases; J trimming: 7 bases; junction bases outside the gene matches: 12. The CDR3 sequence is CASSFSPSGDLEQYF. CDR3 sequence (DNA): TGTGCCAGCAGCTTTTCTCCTAGCGGAGACCTGGAGCAGTACTTC.

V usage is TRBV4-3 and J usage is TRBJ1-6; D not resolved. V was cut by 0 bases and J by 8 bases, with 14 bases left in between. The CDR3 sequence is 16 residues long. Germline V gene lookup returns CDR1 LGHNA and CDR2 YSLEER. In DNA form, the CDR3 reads TGCGCCAGCAGCCAAGAGAACAGTCGCATGCATTCACCCCTCCACTTT. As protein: CASSQENSRMHSPLHF.

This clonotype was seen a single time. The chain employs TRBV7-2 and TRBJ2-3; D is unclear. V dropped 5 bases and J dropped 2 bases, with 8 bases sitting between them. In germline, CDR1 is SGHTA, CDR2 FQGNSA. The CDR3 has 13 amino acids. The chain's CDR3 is CASSPIHTDTQYF. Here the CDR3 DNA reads TGTGCCAGCAGCCCCATACACACAGATACGCAGTATTTT.

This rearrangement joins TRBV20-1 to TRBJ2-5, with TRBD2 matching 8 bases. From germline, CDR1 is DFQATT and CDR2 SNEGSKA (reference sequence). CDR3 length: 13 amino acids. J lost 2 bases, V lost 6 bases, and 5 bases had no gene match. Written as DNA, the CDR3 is TGCAGTGCCACCTCGGGGGGGCAAGAGACCCAGTACTTC. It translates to CSATSGGQETQYF.

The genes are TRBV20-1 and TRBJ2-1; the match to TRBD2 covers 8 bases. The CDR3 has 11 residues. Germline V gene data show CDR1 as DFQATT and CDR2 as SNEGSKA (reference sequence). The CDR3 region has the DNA TGCGGGACTAGTATAAGGAATGAGCAGTTCTTC. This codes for CGTSIRNEQFF.

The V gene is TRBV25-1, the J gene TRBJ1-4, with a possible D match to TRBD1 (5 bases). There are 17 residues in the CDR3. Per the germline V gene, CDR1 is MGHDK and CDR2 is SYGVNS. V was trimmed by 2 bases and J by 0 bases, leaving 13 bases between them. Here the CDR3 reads CASSESRLGATNEKLFF. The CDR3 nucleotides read TGTGCCAGCAGTGAAAGTCGGCTGGGGGCAACTAATGAAAAACTGTTTTTT. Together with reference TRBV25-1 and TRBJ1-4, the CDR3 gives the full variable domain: EADIYQTPRYLVIGTGKKITLECSQTMGHDKMYWYQQDPGMELHLIHYSYGVNSTEKGDLSSESTVSRIRTEHFPLTLESARPSHTSQYLCASSESRLGATNEKLFFGSGTQLSVL.

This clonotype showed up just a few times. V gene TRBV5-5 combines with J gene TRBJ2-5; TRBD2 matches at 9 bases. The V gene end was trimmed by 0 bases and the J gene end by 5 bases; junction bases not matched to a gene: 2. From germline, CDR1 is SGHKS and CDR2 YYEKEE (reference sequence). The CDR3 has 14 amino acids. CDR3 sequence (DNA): TGTGCCAGCAGCTTGGCTGGACTAGCGGAGACCCAGTACTTC. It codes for CASSLAGLAETQYF.

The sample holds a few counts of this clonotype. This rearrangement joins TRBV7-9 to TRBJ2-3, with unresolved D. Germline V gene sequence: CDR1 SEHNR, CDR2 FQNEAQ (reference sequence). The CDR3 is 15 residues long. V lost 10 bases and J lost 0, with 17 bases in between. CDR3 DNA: TGTGCCAATACGCCGGCGGCAATCAGCACAGATACGCAGTATTTT. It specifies CANTPAAISTDTQYF.

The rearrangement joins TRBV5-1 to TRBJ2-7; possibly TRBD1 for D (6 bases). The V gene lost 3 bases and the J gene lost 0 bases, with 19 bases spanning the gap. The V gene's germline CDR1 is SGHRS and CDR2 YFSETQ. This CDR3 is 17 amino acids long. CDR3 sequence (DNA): TGCGCCAGCAGCTCTTACCCCAACTTACAGGGCTCCTACGAGCAGTACTTC. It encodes CASSSYPNLQGSYEQYF.

CDR3 amino acids: CALSGGEAGYGYTF. The CDR3, as DNA: TGTGCCCTCTCGGGGGGGGAGGCCGGCTATGGCTACACCTTC. The J gene is TRBJ1-2, the V gene TRBV6-6, with D perhaps TRBD1 (5 bases). Germline V gene data show CDR1 as MNHNY and CDR2 as SVGAGI (reference sequence). Trimming stripped 11 bases from V and 4 bases from J, with 20 bases between. The CDR3 spans 14 residues.

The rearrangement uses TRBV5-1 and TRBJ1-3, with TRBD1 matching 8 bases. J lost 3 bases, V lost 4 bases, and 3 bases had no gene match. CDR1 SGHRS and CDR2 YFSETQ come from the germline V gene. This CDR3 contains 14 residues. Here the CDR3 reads CASSPGQGGNTIYF. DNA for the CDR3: TGCGCCAGCAGCCCCGGACAGGGTGGAAACACCATATATTTT.

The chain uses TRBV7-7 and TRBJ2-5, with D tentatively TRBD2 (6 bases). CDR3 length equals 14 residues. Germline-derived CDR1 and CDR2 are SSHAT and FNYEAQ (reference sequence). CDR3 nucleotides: TGTGCTAACAGCTCCGGAGGGAGTGGAGAGACCCAGTACTTC. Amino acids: CANSSGGSGETQYF.

For the CDR3, the DNA is TGCAGCGTTGTTGTAGGGACTCAAGATACGCAGTATTTT. Its translation: CSVVVGTQDTQYF. The chain has TRBV29-1 and TRBJ2-3; D is possibly TRBD2 (6 bases). Trimming removed 4 bases at V and 5 bases at J, with 13 bases between. The CDR3 spans 13 residues. Per germline, CDR1 SQVTM and CDR2 ANQGSEA.

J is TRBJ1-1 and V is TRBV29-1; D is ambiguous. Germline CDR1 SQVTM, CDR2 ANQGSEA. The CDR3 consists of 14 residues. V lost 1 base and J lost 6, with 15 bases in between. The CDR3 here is CSVEVEGGGPEAFF. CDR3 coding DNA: TGCAGCGTTGAAGTTGAGGGCGGCGGCCCTGAAGCTTTCTTT.

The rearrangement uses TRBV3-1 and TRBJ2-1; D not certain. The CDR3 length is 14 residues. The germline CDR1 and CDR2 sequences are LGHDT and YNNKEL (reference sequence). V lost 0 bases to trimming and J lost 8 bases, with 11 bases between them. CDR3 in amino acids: CASSQDWKVDEQFF. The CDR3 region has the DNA TGTGCCAGCAGCCAAGACTGGAAGGTGGATGAGCAGTTCTTC.

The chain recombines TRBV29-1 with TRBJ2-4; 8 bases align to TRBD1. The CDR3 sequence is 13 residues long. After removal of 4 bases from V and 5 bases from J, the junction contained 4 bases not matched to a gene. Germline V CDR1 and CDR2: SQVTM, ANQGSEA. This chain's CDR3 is CSVVQGAQNIQYF. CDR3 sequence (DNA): TGCAGCGTTGTCCAGGGGGCTCAAAACATTCAGTACTTC.

The CDR3 spells CASSWTGDSTDTQYF. CDR3 in DNA: TGTGCCAGCAGCTGGACAGGAGATAGCACAGATACGCAGTATTTT. This chain links TRBV7-9 with TRBJ2-3; 7 bases are a match to TRBD1. CDR1 is SEHNR and CDR2 is FQNEAQ in the germline V gene (reference sequence). The length of the CDR3 is 15 residues. Trimming cost V 4 bases and J 0 bases; bases outside gene matches: 4.

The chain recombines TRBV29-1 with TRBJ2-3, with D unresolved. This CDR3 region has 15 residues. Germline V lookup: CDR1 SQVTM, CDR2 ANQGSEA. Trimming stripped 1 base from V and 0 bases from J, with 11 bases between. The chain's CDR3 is CSVEGTETSTDTQYF. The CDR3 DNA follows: TGCAGCGTTGAAGGTACAGAGACTAGCACAGATACGCAGTATTTT.

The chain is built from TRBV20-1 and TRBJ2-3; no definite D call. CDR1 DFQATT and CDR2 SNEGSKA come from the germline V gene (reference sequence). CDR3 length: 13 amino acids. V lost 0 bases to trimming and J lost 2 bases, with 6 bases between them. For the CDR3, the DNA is TGCAGTGCTAGAGAAATCATCACAGATACGCAGTATTTT. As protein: CSAREIITDTQYF.

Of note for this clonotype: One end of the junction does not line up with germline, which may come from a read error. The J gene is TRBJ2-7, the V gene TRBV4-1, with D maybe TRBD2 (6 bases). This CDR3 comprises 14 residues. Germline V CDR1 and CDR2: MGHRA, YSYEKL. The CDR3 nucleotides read TGCGCCGGCAGCTCGGTCGCAGGAGGGTACGAGCAGTACTTC. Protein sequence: CAGSSVAGGYEQYF.

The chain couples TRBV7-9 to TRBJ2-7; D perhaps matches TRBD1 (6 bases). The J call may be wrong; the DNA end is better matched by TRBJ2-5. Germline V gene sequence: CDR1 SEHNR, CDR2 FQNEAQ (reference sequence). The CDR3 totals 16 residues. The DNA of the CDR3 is TGTGCCAGCAGCTCCCTTACCGCAGGGGTCAGAGAGACCCAGTACTTC. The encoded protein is CASSSLTAGVRETQYF.

CDR3 bases: TGCGCCAGCAGCCAGAAAAGCCCTGGCCTCAATCAGCCCCAGCATTTT. Amino acid sequence: CASSQKSPGLNQPQHF. The J gene is TRBJ1-5, the V gene TRBV4-1; D remains ambiguous. The germline gives CDR1 MGHRA, CDR2 YSYEKL. This CDR3 is built from 16 residues. V lost 3 bases to trimming and J lost 3 bases, with 15 bases between them.